This entry lists 14 T cell receptor beta chains sequenced from one sample in a study of beta chain features in type 1 diabetes. The authors reverse transcribed all of the isolated RNA, so sequencing captured expressed TCRB transcripts. Method: immunoSEQ multiplex PCR; TCRdb's copy keeps in-frame clones and lacks some. The sample yields about 250,000 clones, 14% seen once. The sequencing sample was made of naive CD4+ T cells from blood. The receptors derive from a woman aged 35 to 49 in good health.

The gene calls are TRBV5-1 and TRBJ2-1; possible D gene TRBD2, 5 bases. This CDR3 contains 15 residues. V dropped 1 base and J dropped 9 bases, with 17 bases sitting between them. CDR1 SGHRS and CDR2 YFSETQ come from the germline V gene. CDR3 bases: TGCGCCAGCAGCTTGCCCCAGGTTCACGCGGGTGAGCAGTTCTTC. It codes for CASSLPQVHAGEQFF.

This clone was observed a few times. The rearrangement joins TRBV5-1 to TRBJ2-7; 10 bases match TRBD1. Germline-derived CDR1 and CDR2 are SGHRS and YFSETQ. V was clipped by 7 bases and J by 3 bases; unmatched bases: 13. This CDR3 region has 16 residues. The CDR3 sequence is CASRGTGTGVYYEQYF. The CDR3 DNA follows: TGCGCCAGCCGTGGAACCGGGACAGGGGTTTACTACGAGCAGTACTTC.

This clone came up a few times. CDR3: CASSLSGYEQYF. The CDR3 DNA reads as TGCGCCAGCAGCTTGTCAGGATACGAGCAGTACTTC. The rearrangement links TRBV5-1 to TRBJ2-7; D uncertain. Looked up from germline, CDR1 is SGHRS and CDR2 is YFSETQ. This CDR3 has 12 amino acids. The V end lost 1 base, the J end lost 4 bases, and 6 bases lay between the germline ends.

The chain is built from TRBV4-2 and TRBJ2-2; a possible D gene is TRBD1 (5 bases). Trimming removed 0 bases at V and 7 bases at J, with 6 bases between. Germline V lookup: CDR1 LGHNA, CDR2 YNFKEQ. The CDR3 spans 13 residues. This CDR3 reads CASSQDRGGELFF. DNA for the CDR3: TGTGCCAGCAGCCAAGATAGGGGCGGGGAGCTGTTTTTT.

The rearrangement uses TRBV9 and TRBJ2-5; 8 bases fit TRBD2. The V gene's germline CDR1 is SGDLS and CDR2 YYNGEE. The V segment lost 3 bases and the J segment 5 bases; nucleotides outside the gene matches: 9. The CDR3 extends over 15 amino acids. The chain's CDR3 is CASSAFGGAGETQYF. CDR3 bases: TGTGCCAGCAGCGCCTTCGGGGGGGCGGGGGAGACCCAGTACTTC.

V usage is TRBV7-9 and J usage is TRBJ1-4, with D perhaps matching TRBD1 (5 bases). From germline, CDR1 is SEHNR and CDR2 FQNEAQ (reference sequence). The CDR3 contains 14 residues. Deletions cut 6 bases from V and 6 bases from J, with 14 bases between. CDR3 DNA sequence: TGTGCCAGCAGGTCCGGGACTGTGGATGAAAAACTGTTTTTT. It specifies CASRSGTVDEKLFF.

This clone has more than one count but fewer than ten. This chain uses TRBV15 with TRBJ2-3; TRBD2 aligns across 7 bases. The V gene's germline CDR1 is LNHNV and CDR2 YYDKDF (reference sequence). This CDR3 is 14 amino acids long. Trimming removed 8 bases from V and 1 base from J; junction bases left unmatched: 6. For the CDR3, the DNA is TGTGCCACCCTGAGCGGGGACCGCACAGATACGCAGTATTTT. This gives the protein CATLSGDRTDTQYF.

The chain employs TRBV19 and TRBJ1-2; unclear D gene. Trimming removed 6 bases at V and 5 bases at J, with 10 bases between. Germline V gene lookup returns CDR1 LNHDA and CDR2 SQIVND (reference sequence). The CDR3 runs 12 residues. CDR3: CASRSEVYGYTF. CDR3 nucleotide sequence: TGTGCCAGTAGATCAGAAGTTTATGGCTACACCTTC.

This clone has at least ten counts. The CDR3 reads CASSQVGGKNQPQHF. CDR3 coding DNA: TGCGCCAGCAGCCAAGTAGGAGGGAAAAATCAGCCCCAGCATTTT. The genes are TRBV4-3 and TRBJ1-5; D unclear. Germline CDR1 is LGHNA and CDR2 is YSLEER. The germline V and J ends were trimmed by 1 base and 4 bases, with 11 bases remaining between them. This CDR3 is built from 15 residues.

This clone was seen only a few times. This chain joins TRBV29-1 and TRBJ1-1; no clear D. CDR1 SQVTM and CDR2 ANQGSEA come from the germline V gene. The V and J ends lost 4 bases and 0 bases respectively, with 12 bases between them. The length of the CDR3 is 14 residues. The CDR3 here is CSVVVQTMNTEAFF. The CDR3 bases are TGCAGCGTTGTAGTGCAGACTATGAACACTGAAGCTTTCTTT.

The rearrangement links TRBV11-2 to TRBJ2-7; D gene unclear. The V and J ends lost 9 bases and 4 bases respectively, with 7 bases between them. From germline, CDR1 is SGHAT and CDR2 FQNNGV. The CDR3 totals 10 residues. In DNA form, the CDR3 reads TGTGCCAGTCCCCTTTACGAGCAGTACTTC. This translates into CASPLYEQYF.

A word on this clone: The sample has other DNA sequences that encode this CDR3 too. The chain recombines TRBV9 with TRBJ1-3; D is uncertain. The V gene's germline CDR1 is SGDLS and CDR2 YYNGEE. There are 14 residues in the CDR3. V was clipped by 2 bases and J by 1 base, with 7 bases between them. The CDR3 nucleotides read TGTGCCAGCAGCGTCGCAGGTTCTGGAAACACCATATATTTT. It codes for CASSVAGSGNTIYF.

This clone was seen only a few times. The rearrangement joins TRBV9 to TRBJ2-2, with TRBD1 matching 8 bases. V lost 4 bases and J lost 7; bases outside the gene matches: 15. Germline V gene sequence: CDR1 SGDLS, CDR2 YYNGEE. This CDR3 comprises 17 residues. Written as DNA, the CDR3 is TGTGCCAGCAGCTCTACCAGGACAGGGAAGGGGATCGGGGAGCTGTTTTTT. Residues: CASSSTRTGKGIGELFF.

V is TRBV14 and J is TRBJ1-6; 7 bases fit TRBD1. The CDR3 totals 17 residues. Germline V gives CDR1 SGHDN, CDR2 FVKESK. Losses at the gene ends were 3 bases for V and 5 bases for J; bases not matched to a gene: 10. The CDR3 loop is CASSHQLTGLDNSPLHF. As DNA, the CDR3 is TGTGCCAGCAGCCACCAATTGACAGGGCTGGATAATTCACCCCTCCACTTT.